The 20 T cell receptor beta chains below come from one sample, sequenced in a study of CD8+CD57+ T cells in acquired aplastic anemia. All patients picked for sequencing had shown, by flow cytometry, an expansion of CD8+CD57+ cells. Genomic DNA templated the TCR beta VDJ and CDR3 profiling. One entry per CDR3 protein, called by TCRdb with MiXCR from the reads. The profile shows 250,000 to 300,000 distinct CDR3 sequences, around three fifths of them singletons. The source material was sorted CD4+, CD8+, or CD8+CD57+ T cells (not recorded which) from PBMCs. All receptors come from a human donor with aplastic anemia.

This clonotype turned up a few times. The V and J genes are TRBV20-1 and TRBJ1-6; 8 nucleotides align to TRBD1. There are 17 residues in the CDR3. Unmatched junction bases numbered 12, after V lost 1 base and J lost 7 bases. Germline V CDR1 and CDR2: DFQATT, SNEGSKA (reference sequence). The CDR3 loop is CSARGASGQGRNSPLHF. Written as DNA, the CDR3 is TGCAGTGCTAGAGGGGCTTCTGGACAGGGACGAAATTCACCCCTCCACTTT.

This clonotype was found many times. This rearrangement joins TRBV10-2 to TRBJ1-4, with TRBD1 matching 9 bases. The CDR3 sequence is 14 residues long. Per the germline V gene, CDR1 is WSHSY and CDR2 is SAAADI. Trimming removed 3 bases from V and 8 bases from J; junction bases left unmatched: 4. CDR3 amino acids: CASSDGQGWEKLFF. The CDR3, as DNA: TGCGCCAGCAGTGACGGACAGGGGTGGGAAAAACTGTTTTTT.

This chain connects TRBV12-3 or TRBV12-4 to TRBJ2-1; 9 bases are a match to TRBD1. This CDR3 region has 15 residues. Unmatched junction bases numbered 11, after V lost 6 bases and J lost 8 bases. The CDR3 sequence: CASSRDRARVDEQFF. The CDR3 nucleotides read TGTGCCAGCAGCCGGGACAGGGCCAGGGTGGATGAGCAGTTCTTC.

This clonotype appeared a single time. The V gene is TRBV7-9, the J gene TRBJ1-6, with 7 bases matching TRBD1. CDR3 size: 17 residues. CDR1 is SEHNR and CDR2 is FQNEAQ in the germline V gene (reference sequence). The J segment lost 8 bases and the V segment lost 4 bases, leaving 14 bases of the junction unmatched. CDR3 residues: CASSSQSQGGTHSPLHF. CDR3 sequence (DNA): TGTGCCAGCAGCTCTCAAAGTCAGGGGGGGACCCATTCACCCCTCCACTTT.

In the case of this clonotype: A read error may be the cause here, since a much bigger clone is one base away. This chain links TRBV6-5 with TRBJ1-5, with TRBD1 matching over 7 bases. Germline V gives CDR1 MNHEY, CDR2 SVGAGI. The CDR3 is made up of 15 amino acids. Trimming took 4 bases from V and 7 from J; bases not matched to a gene: 10. CDR3 nucleotide sequence: TGTGCCAGCAGTTGCAGAGGGGGCGCCGGCCAGCCCCAGCATTTT. Translating it yields CASSCRGGAGQPQHF.

This clonotype was found many times. V is TRBV19 and J is TRBJ2-1; 7 bases are a match to TRBD2. CDR1 and CDR2 (germline): LNHDA, SQIVND (reference sequence). Trimming removed 3 bases from V and 6 bases from J; junction bases left unmatched: 5. CDR3 size: 14 residues. This chain's CDR3 is CASSIGLVGNEQFF. In DNA form, the CDR3 reads TGTGCCAGTAGTATCGGACTAGTGGGCAATGAGCAGTTCTTC.

The V call is TRBV5-1, the J call TRBJ1-1; 7 bases fit TRBD1. The CDR3 has 14 amino acids. Germline assignment: CDR1 SGHRS and CDR2 YFSETQ. Trimming at V came to 4 bases and at J to 4 bases, leaving 7 bases not matched to a gene. Here the CDR3 reads CASSHGQAGTEAFF. The DNA of the CDR3 is TGCGCCAGCAGCCACGGACAGGCTGGCACTGAAGCTTTCTTT.

V and J are TRBV20-1 and TRBJ1-1; TRBD1 is a possible D gene (6 bases). The CDR3 has 12 amino acids. Germline-derived CDR1 and CDR2 are DFQATT and SNEGSKA (reference sequence). Trimming shortened V by 2 bases and J by 6 bases, and 10 bases separated the two germline ends. The CDR3 DNA sequence: TGCAGTGCTAGACGAGGACAGCCTGAAGCTTTCTTT. Translation: CSARRGQPEAFF.

This clonotype was found many times. The chain joins TRBV10-1 to TRBJ2-1; TRBD2 might be the D (6 bases). V was pared by 3 bases and J by 8 bases, with 23 bases between. CDR3 size: 17 residues. CDR1 and CDR2 from the germline V gene are WNHNN and SYGVQD (reference sequence). The CDR3 bases are TGCGCCAGCAGTGAATTTAAAGGAGCGGGTACCGTCGATGAGCAGTTCTTC. As protein: CASSEFKGAGTVDEQFF.

In DNA form, the CDR3 reads TGTGCCAGCAACGACCTGGGACAGGGGGTCTTTGGCTACACCTTC. Translation gives CASNDLGQGVFGYTF. The rearrangement uses TRBV9 and TRBJ1-2; 11 nucleotides align to TRBD1. Germline values: CDR1 SGDLS, CDR2 YYNGEE. V was clipped by 6 bases and J by 7 bases; unmatched bases: 11. The CDR3 covers 15 residues.

Details on this clonotype: A much larger clone lies a single base off, so this may be a read error. The CDR3 ends on some other residue instead of the conserved phenylalanine or tryptophan, so this is likely a read error. The chain recombines TRBV18 with TRBJ1-5; D gene ambiguous. Deletions cut 3 bases from V and 4 bases from J, with 13 bases between. The CDR3 is made up of 15 amino acids. Germline V CDR1 and CDR2: KGHSH, LQKENI. CDR3 sequence: CASSPSQSLNQPQHS. The CDR3 DNA sequence: TGTGCCAGCTCACCGAGCCAGTCCCTGAATCAGCCCCAGCATTCT.

The V and J genes are TRBV10-3 and TRBJ2-7; D possibly corresponds to TRBD2 (5 bases). This CDR3 comprises 14 residues. Trimming cost V 4 bases and J 3 bases, with 13 bases left between them. CDR1 and CDR2 from the germline V gene are ENHRY and SYGVKD. The CDR3 reads CAISGRGIDYEQYF. For the CDR3, the DNA is TGTGCCATCAGTGGTCGAGGGATAGACTACGAGCAGTACTTC.

For this clonotype: Likely a read error: the CDR3 ends without its conserved phenylalanine or tryptophan. The DNA is left out, because the CDR3 cannot be placed on it with certainty; the CDR3 is given as TCRdb lists it. The chain employs TRBV6-2 or TRBV6-3 and TRBJ2-4; the table calls TRBD1, which could not be checked here. The length of the CDR3 is 8 amino acids, counting both ends. Germline loops: CDR1 MNHEY, CDR2 SVGEGT. The CDR3 protein is CASSATGR.

The V gene is TRBV29-1, the J gene TRBJ1-2; 9 positions match TRBD1. Per germline, CDR1 SQVTM and CDR2 ANQGSEA. The CDR3 runs 12 residues. J was trimmed by 8 bases and V by 6 bases; bases with no gene match: 7. This CDR3 is CSVAQGAGGYTF. CDR3 nucleotides: TGCAGCGTCGCACAGGGGGCTGGAGGCTACACCTTC.

J is TRBJ1-1 and V is TRBV14; D not resolved. The length of the CDR3 is 14 residues. Trimming took off 5 bases at V and 1 base at J, with 11 bases between the two ends. CDR1 SGHDN and CDR2 FVKESK come from the germline V gene. The CDR3 coding sequence is TGTGCCAGCAGCACCTCGAACACGAACACTGAAGCTTTCTTT. Translating gives CASSTSNTNTEAFF.

The J gene is TRBJ2-5, the V gene TRBV9; D remains ambiguous. CDR3 length: 14 residues. Germline V gives CDR1 SGDLS, CDR2 YYNGEE. V lost 0 bases, J lost 1 base, and 7 bases lay in between. The DNA for the CDR3 is TGTGCCAGCAGCGTAGGGGCAGCCCAAGAGACCCAGTACTTC. It yields the protein CASSVGAAQETQYF.

V usage is TRBV6-2 or TRBV6-3 and J usage is TRBJ2-7, with 12 bases aligning to TRBD2. The germline V gene encodes CDR1 MNHEY and CDR2 SVGEGT. The CDR3 is 20 residues long. With V trimmed by 2 bases and J by 0 bases, 14 bases remained unmatched. This CDR3 is CASSYTSTSGSNSLSYEQYF. The CDR3 nucleotides are TGTGCCAGCAGTTACACTTCGACTAGCGGGAGTAATTCTCTCTCCTACGAGCAGTACTTC.

This chain uses TRBV11-1 with TRBJ2-5, with a possible D match to TRBD2 (6 bases). V was trimmed by 5 bases and J by 5 bases, leaving 18 bases between them. Germline loops: CDR1 SGHAT, CDR2 FQDESV (reference sequence). The CDR3 covers 15 residues. The CDR3 here is CASSLDGGRQETQYF. The DNA for the CDR3 is TGTGCCAGCAGCCTAGACGGGGGTCGGCAGGAGACCCAGTACTTC.

This clonotype was picked up many times. The V call is TRBV3-1, the J call TRBJ1-2; D may be TRBD1 (6 bases). This CDR3 is 12 amino acids long. V lost 4 bases, J lost 13 bases, and 16 bases lay in between. Germline CDR1 is LGHDT and CDR2 is YNNKEL (reference sequence). The CDR3 region has the DNA TGTGCCAGCAGCCTCATCAAAGGGGGATGCACCTTC. It translates to CASSLIKGGCTF.

The rearrangement links TRBV20-1 to TRBJ2-7; 16 nucleotides align to TRBD2. The CDR3 is made up of 16 amino acids. Trimming took 7 bases from V and 0 from J; bases not matched to a gene: 6. Looked up from germline, CDR1 is DFQATT and CDR2 is SNEGSKA (reference sequence). Here the CDR3 reads CSVGTSGREGSYEQYF. CDR3 sequence (DNA): TGCAGTGTCGGGACTAGCGGGAGGGAGGGCTCCTACGAGCAGTACTTC.